One sample yielded the 28 T cell receptor beta chains listed below, sequenced in a study of cytomegalovirus exposure and HLA in healthy donors. 13 Jbeta primers and 60 Vbeta primers were used for the PCR. Profiling relied on immunoSEQ multiplex PCR, and the TCRdb table lists in-frame clones only, not all of them. The repertoire has about 150,000 clones, more than 75% of them found once; the top ten carry 2% to 2.5%. The specimen sequenced was PBMCs. Receptors were obtained from a woman younger than 30 in good health and CMV-seronegative.

The chain joins TRBV5-1 to TRBJ1-6; 8 bases agree with TRBD1. Unmatched junction bases numbered 2, after V lost 0 bases and J lost 6 bases. There are 15 residues in the CDR3. Germline V gene lookup returns CDR1 SGHRS and CDR2 YFSETQ. CDR3 sequence: CASSLDGQGNSPLHF. The CDR3 nucleotides read TGCGCCAGCAGCTTGGATGGACAGGGTAATTCACCCCTCCACTTT.

The chain uses TRBV5-6 and TRBJ2-2, with D possibly being TRBD1 (5 bases). Germline lookup yields CDR1 SGHDT and CDR2 YYEEEE. This CDR3 spans 15 amino acids. Trimming took 5 bases from V and 2 from J, leaving 13 bases between them. The CDR3 protein is CASSLVGLNTGELFF. CDR3 nucleotide sequence: TGTGCCAGCAGTTTAGTGGGGCTAAACACCGGGGAGCTGTTTTTT.

This clone was recorded a few times. The chain employs TRBV2 and TRBJ2-3, with D perhaps TRBD2 (6 bases). Looked up from germline, CDR1 is SNHLY and CDR2 is FYNNEI. This CDR3 contains 12 residues. Trimming removed 6 bases at V and 6 bases at J, with 10 bases between. The CDR3 sequence is CASSAGRDTQYF. The CDR3 DNA is TGTGCCAGCAGCGCAGGGAGGGATACGCAGTATTTT.

J is TRBJ2-1 and V is TRBV7-8; TRBD2 agrees at 8 bases. Trimming at V came to 1 base and at J to 9 bases, leaving 8 bases not matched to a gene. Germline V gene lookup returns CDR1 SGHVS and CDR2 FQNEAQ. There are 15 residues in the CDR3. CDR3 in amino acids: CASSLVERGRGEQFF. CDR3 coding DNA: TGTGCCAGCAGCTTAGTCGAGCGGGGGCGAGGTGAGCAGTTCTTC.

The genes are TRBV2 and TRBJ1-5; D perhaps matches TRBD1 (5 bases). This CDR3 spans 16 amino acids. Germline V gene data show CDR1 as SNHLY and CDR2 as FYNNEI. Deletions cut 6 bases from V and 3 bases from J, with 18 bases between. CDR3 sequence: CASRDGWGWANQPQHF. The DNA for the CDR3 is TGTGCCAGCAGGGATGGGTGGGGCTGGGCCAATCAGCCCCAGCATTTT.

The V and J genes are TRBV28 and TRBJ2-3; 11 bases agree with TRBD2. The germline V gene encodes CDR1 MDHEN and CDR2 SYDVKM. Germline trimming cut 7 bases from V and 1 base from J; bases unmatched to any gene: 1. The CDR3 extends over 14 amino acids. CDR3 region: CASKTSGGTDTQYF. The CDR3 nucleotides are TGTGCCAGCAAGACTAGCGGGGGCACAGATACGCAGTATTTT. Drawing the rest from reference TRBV28 and TRBJ2-3, the complete variable domain is DVKVTQSSRYLVKRTGEKVFLECVQDMDHENMFWYRQDPGLGLRLIYFSYDVKMKEKGDIPEGYSVSREKKERFSLILESASTNQTSMYLCASKTSGGTDTQYFGPGTRLTVL.

This chain uses TRBV4-1 with TRBJ2-7; D might be TRBD1 (5 bases). Germline CDR1 MGHRA, CDR2 YSYEKL. V dropped 0 bases and J dropped 5 bases, with 14 bases sitting between them. The CDR3 has 15 amino acids. The DNA of the CDR3 is TGCGCCAGCAGCCAAGAGGGGCAGGTGGGAAACGAGCAGTACTTC. It translates to CASSQEGQVGNEQYF.

The chain employs TRBV18 and TRBJ2-3; D gene ambiguous. V shed 4 bases and J shed 3 bases, with 5 bases lying between them. Germline V gene sequence: CDR1 KGHSH, CDR2 LQKENI. There are 12 residues in the CDR3. Written as DNA, the CDR3 is TGTGCCAGCTCACACGGGACAGATACGCAGTATTTT. As protein: CASSHGTDTQYF.

The gene calls are TRBV19 and TRBJ1-2; 7 nucleotides agree with TRBD1. V lost 5 bases to trimming and J lost 3 bases; unmatched junction nucleotides: 3. CDR3 length: 13 amino acids. Germline values: CDR1 LNHDA, CDR2 SQIVND (reference sequence). CDR3 sequence: CASSFGTDYGYTF. The CDR3 DNA sequence: TGTGCCAGTAGTTTCGGGACAGACTATGGCTACACCTTC.

The rearrangement uses TRBV28 and TRBJ2-3; D unclear. V shed 3 bases and J shed 0 bases, with 7 bases lying between them. The CDR3 is 14 residues long. The germline CDR1 and CDR2 sequences are MDHEN and SYDVKM. DNA of the CDR3: TGTGCCAGCAGTTTTACGGAGAGCACAGATACGCAGTATTTT. It encodes CASSFTESTDTQYF.

V and J are TRBV18 and TRBJ1-4; 7 nucleotides line up with TRBD1. V dropped 6 bases and J dropped 5; count of bases not matched to a gene: 6. Germline CDR1 KGHSH, CDR2 LQKENI. There are 14 residues in the CDR3. CDR3 bases: TGTGCCAGCTCTCCCGGGACAGAGAATGAAAAACTGTTTTTT. Protein sequence: CASSPGTENEKLFF.

This clone is a singleton in its sample. The rearrangement uses TRBV6-1 and TRBJ1-4; perhaps TRBD1 as D (5 bases). The CDR3 totals 15 residues. The germline gives CDR1 MNHNS, CDR2 SASEGT. Trimming shortened V by 5 bases and J by 0 bases, and 10 bases separated the two germline ends. The DNA of the CDR3 is TGTGCCAGCAGTATTTGGGGGGCAACTAATGAAAAACTGTTTTTT. Translating it yields CASSIWGATNEKLFF.

In its sample, this clone was seen a few times. It is likely a read error: a sequence one base away is far more abundant. This CDR3 is also generated by other DNA sequences in the sample. The genes are TRBV7-2 and TRBJ1-1; D is uncertain. V lost 5 bases and J lost 1, with 11 bases in between. In germline, CDR1 is SGHTA, CDR2 FQGNSA. This CDR3 is built from 14 residues. CDR3: CASSLNPGNTEAFF. The CDR3 DNA sequence: TGTGCCAGCAGCCTAAACCCCGGGAACACTGAAGCTTTCTTT. The full variable domain, rest sourced from reference TRBV7-2 and TRBJ1-1, is GAGVSQSPSNKVTEKGKDVELRCDPISGHTALYWYRQSLGQGLEFLIYFQGNSAPDKSGLPSDRFSAERTGGSVSTLTIQRTQQEDSAVYLCASSLNPGNTEAFFGQGTRLTVV.

The V gene is TRBV27, the J gene TRBJ2-7, with D possibly being TRBD1 (5 bases). V gave up 5 bases and J gave up 0 bases, with 14 bases separating them. In germline, CDR1 is MNHEY, CDR2 SMNVEV (reference sequence). The CDR3 totals 15 residues. In DNA, the CDR3 is TGTGCCAGCAGTCCCTTTGGGGCCAGCTCCTACGAGCAGTACTTC. Translating it yields CASSPFGASSYEQYF.

The chain recombines TRBV30 with TRBJ2-1; 11 nucleotides line up with TRBD1. Germline-derived CDR1 and CDR2 are GTSNPN and SVGIG (reference sequence). The CDR3 runs 14 residues. The V gene end was trimmed by 5 bases and the J gene end by 0 bases; junction bases not matched to a gene: 0. In DNA, the CDR3 is TGTGCCTGGGGACAGGGGGCCTCCTACAATGAGCAGTTCTTC. This codes for CAWGQGASYNEQFF.

This chain connects TRBV27 to TRBJ2-3; 11 nucleotides agree with TRBD2. V trimming: 7 bases; J trimming: 0 bases; junction bases outside the gene matches: 12. This CDR3 has 18 residues. Looked up from germline, CDR1 is MNHEY and CDR2 is SMNVEV (reference sequence). This CDR3 reads CASNTWLAGGASTDTQYF. CDR3 in DNA: TGTGCCAGCAACACGTGGCTAGCGGGGGGTGCTAGCACAGATACGCAGTATTTT.

This sequence joins TRBV19 and TRBJ2-7; D is uncertain. Germline V gene sequence: CDR1 LNHDA, CDR2 SQIVND (reference sequence). The V end lost 3 bases, the J end lost 2 bases, and 8 bases lay between the germline ends. This CDR3 spans 13 amino acids. The DNA for the CDR3 is TGTGCCAGTAGTATCCAGGCCGCCTACGAGCAGTACTTC. Translated: CASSIQAAYEQYF.

This clone is a singleton in its sample. The rearrangement joins TRBV7-9 to TRBJ2-7; 8 bases match TRBD2. Losses at the gene ends were 4 bases for V and 6 bases for J; bases not matched to a gene: 17. From germline, CDR1 is SEHNR and CDR2 FQNEAQ (reference sequence). The CDR3 is made up of 17 amino acids. CDR3 in DNA: TGTGCCAGCAGCTCCTACCGAGCGGGAGCAGGATCCCGCGAGCAGTACTTC. This sequence encodes CASSSYRAGAGSREQYF. The complete variable domain, with remaining parts taken from reference TRBV7-9 and TRBJ2-7, reads DTGVSQNPRHKITKRGQNVTFRCDPISEHNRLYWYRQTLGQGPEFLTYFQNEAQLEKSRLLSDRFSAERPKGSFSTLEIQRTEQGDSAMYLCASSSYRAGAGSREQYFGPGTRLTVT.

The chain carries TRBV5-8 and TRBJ1-6; TRBD1 aligns across 7 bases. Germline-derived CDR1 and CDR2 are SGHTS and YDEGEE. The CDR3 length is 15 residues. V lost 2 bases and J lost 5; bases outside the gene matches: 4. The CDR3 sequence is CASSFRTGHNSPLHF. The CDR3 region has the DNA TGTGCCAGCAGCTTCAGGACAGGCCATAATTCACCCCTCCACTTT.

J is TRBJ2-5 and V is TRBV5-1; 13 bases line up with TRBD2. The CDR3 sequence is 17 residues long. Germline V lookup: CDR1 SGHRS, CDR2 YFSETQ. Trimming removed 7 bases from V and 2 bases from J; junction bases left unmatched: 11. As DNA, the CDR3 is TGCGCCAGCGGACCTACGGGACTAGCGGGGTCGCAAGAGACCCAGTACTTC. Protein: CASGPTGLAGSQETQYF.

This clone showed up just once. The chain is built from TRBV7-3 and TRBJ2-7; maybe TRBD2 (6 bases). Trimming cost V 2 bases and J 1 base, with 12 bases left between them. CDR3 length: 15 residues. Germline assignment: CDR1 SGHTA and CDR2 FQGTGA. The CDR3 DNA is TGTGCCAGCAGCTTACGGGACTCCCAATCCTACGAGCAGTACTTC. It is translated as CASSLRDSQSYEQYF.

The chain is built from TRBV29-1 and TRBJ2-7, with TRBD1 matching over 7 bases. V lost 6 bases and J lost 6; bases outside the gene matches: 8. The CDR3 totals 12 residues. Looked up from germline, CDR1 is SQVTM and CDR2 is ANQGSEA. The CDR3 region is CSVGDSHSEQYF. Here the CDR3 DNA reads TGCAGCGTGGGGGACAGCCATAGCGAGCAGTACTTC.

This chain connects TRBV7-2 to TRBJ2-3; 7 bases line up with TRBD2. Germline values: CDR1 SGHTA, CDR2 FQGNSA. V dropped 1 base and J dropped 3; count of bases not matched to a gene: 10. The CDR3 extends over 17 amino acids. The CDR3 spells CASSLGAGGSGTDTQYF. The CDR3 nucleotides read TGTGCCAGCAGCTTAGGCGCCGGCGGGAGCGGGACAGATACGCAGTATTTT.

This clone was seen a single time. The chain links TRBV7-9 to TRBJ2-2; possible D gene TRBD2, 6 bases. The germline V gene has CDR1 SEHNR and CDR2 FQNEAQ (reference sequence). This CDR3 is 15 amino acids long. V lost 1 base, J lost 3 bases, and 9 bases lay in between. CDR3 sequence: CASSLGGTYTGELFF. In nucleotides, the CDR3 is TGTGCCAGCAGCTTAGGCGGGACGTACACCGGGGAGCTGTTTTTT.

The chain couples TRBV9 to TRBJ2-6; tentative D call: TRBD1 (5 bases). Trimming pared 3 bases from V and 0 bases from J, leaving 13 bases between. CDR3 size: 17 residues. CDR1 SGDLS and CDR2 YYNGEE come from the germline V gene. The CDR3 loop is CASSEPLRGSGANVLTF. CDR3 sequence (DNA): TGTGCCAGCAGCGAGCCGCTTAGGGGCTCTGGGGCCAACGTCCTGACTTTC.

This sequence joins TRBV5-1 and TRBJ2-5; 11 positions match TRBD2. The germline V gene encodes CDR1 SGHRS and CDR2 YFSETQ. The CDR3 has 18 amino acids. V trimming: 5 bases; J trimming: 4 bases; junction bases outside the gene matches: 16. The CDR3 sequence is CASSRLGLAGDRGETQYF. DNA for the CDR3: TGCGCCAGCAGTCGACTTGGACTAGCGGGCGATCGGGGAGAGACCCAGTACTTC. Supplemented by reference TRBV5-1 and TRBJ2-5, the full variable domain reads KAGVTQTPRYLIKTRGQQVTLSCSPISGHRSVSWYQQTPGQGLQFLFEYFSETQRNKGNFPGRFSGRQFSNSRSEMNVSTLELGDSALYLCASSRLGLAGDRGETQYFGPGTRLLVL.

The genes are TRBV5-4 and TRBJ2-3, with 9 bases that match TRBD2. Germline V gene lookup returns CDR1 SGHNT and CDR2 YYREEE (reference sequence). The CDR3 has 15 amino acids. The junction had 4 bases not matched to a gene; V was cut back by 3 bases and J by 2 bases. Here the CDR3 DNA reads TGTGCCAGCAGCTCTGTAGCGGGAGTCACAGATACGCAGTATTTT. Protein: CASSSVAGVTDTQYF.

The genes are TRBV4-1 and TRBJ2-7, with D maybe TRBD2 (6 bases). The CDR3 is made up of 15 amino acids. Trimming removed 0 bases at V and 8 bases at J, with 17 bases between. Per germline, CDR1 MGHRA and CDR2 YSYEKL. CDR3 amino acids: CASSQDGTAPSQQYF. The CDR3 coding sequence is TGCGCCAGCAGCCAAGACGGGACTGCCCCCTCCCAGCAGTACTTC.